The rows below give T cell receptor beta chains drawn from one sample of a study of blood T cell repertoires in COVID-19. Here immunoSEQ multiplex PCR was the method, and the copy in TCRdb shows in-frame clones only, minus some. The repertoire holds approximately 200,000 clones, with approximately 88% as singletons. Sequences were obtained from peripheral blood. The receptors shown here come from a woman aged 25 to 39 with acute or convalescent COVID-19. The CDR3 runs from the conserved cysteine through the conserved F or W. Each record gives: D gene, CDR3 length, V gene, clone size, J gene, CDR3 protein, CDR3 DNA. A D gene is named only where the DNA matches it firmly. Some rows have no size entry. The others give once, few or many, or a class for an expanded clone.

D: -
length: 14
V: TRBV10-3
size: -
J: TRBJ1-3
CDR3: CAISAAGRGYTIYF
DNA: TGTGCCATCAGTGCCGCTGGCAGGGGATACACCATATATTTT

D: -
length: 14
V: TRBV27
size: -
J: TRBJ1-5
CDR3: CASSLHSGNQPQHF
DNA: TGTGCCAGCAGTTTACACTCGGGCAATCAGCCCCAGCATTTT

D: -
length: 14
V: TRBV30
size: once
J: TRBJ2-7
CDR3: CAWTLRGAGDGVSF
DNA: TGTGCCTGGACCCTTAGGGGTGCAGGCGATGGTGTGTCCTTC

D: -
length: 12
V: TRBV28
size: -
J: TRBJ2-1
CDR3: CASRGANNEQFF
DNA: TGTGCCAGCAGAGGGGCCAACAATGAGCAGTTCTTC

D: -
length: 13
V: TRBV30
size: -
J: TRBJ2-6
CDR3: CAGSTSGANVLTF
DNA: TGTGCCGGATCGACTTCTGGGGCCAACGTCCTGACTTTC

D: -
length: 10
V: TRBV21-1
size: -
J: TRBJ1-4
CDR3: CASKSVLFEF
DNA: TGTGCCAGCAAGTCGGTGTTATTCGAGTTT

D: -
length: 12
V: TRBV28
size: -
J: TRBJ2-2
CDR3: CASSLSTGELFF
DNA: TGTGCCAGCAGTTTGAGCACCGGGGAGCTGTTTTTT

D: -
length: 12
V: TRBV14
size: -
J: TRBJ2-1
CDR3: CASSRDFNEQFF
DNA: TGTGCCAGCAGCCGGGACTTCAATGAGCAGTTCTTC

D: -
length: 13
V: TRBV7-8
size: -
J: TRBJ1-5
CDR3: CASSIQGYQPQHF
DNA: TGTGCCAGCAGCATACAGGGTTATCAGCCCCAGCATTTT

D: -
length: 14
V: TRBV6-6
size: -
J: TRBJ2-1
CDR3: CASSYSHASYEQFF
DNA: TGTGCCAGCAGTTACTCCCACGCATCCTACGAGCAGTTCTTC

D: TRBD2
length: 16
V: TRBV5-1
size: -
J: TRBJ2-1
CDR3: CASSQGGLAAYNEQFF
DNA: TGCGCCAGCTCGCAAGGGGGACTAGCGGCATACAATGAGCAGTTCTTC

D: -
length: 15
V: TRBV4-1
size: -
J: TRBJ1-5
CDR3: CASSQERGSNQPQHF
DNA: TGCGCCAGCAGCCAAGAAAGGGGGAGCAATCAGCCCCAGCATTTT

D: TRBD2
length: 13
V: TRBV18
size: -
J: TRBJ2-5
CDR3: CASSPAGGETQYF
DNA: TGTGCCAGCTCACCAGCCGGGGGGGAGACCCAGTACTTC

D: -
length: 14
V: TRBV28
size: -
J: TRBJ1-2
CDR3: CASSSPGIKGGYTF
DNA: TGTGCCAGCAGTTCGCCGGGGATTAAAGGCGGCTACACCTTC

D: TRBD1
length: 15
V: TRBV6-5
size: -
J: TRBJ2-5
CDR3: CASRLRGQGGETQYF
DNA: TGTGCCAGCAGGTTGCGGGGACAGGGAGGAGAGACCCAGTACTTC

D: TRBD2
length: 17
V: TRBV27
size: -
J: TRBJ2-1
CDR3: CASRAFPGTTKHNEQFF
DNA: TGTGCCAGCAGGGCCTTTCCTGGGACTACAAAACACAATGAGCAGTTCTTC